This paragraph covers one T cell receptor beta chain sequence. Random hexamers were used to reverse transcribe about 0.5 to 1 ug of RNA. TCRdb reprocessed the immunoSEQ multiplex PCR reads with MiXCR, giving one entry per CDR3 protein. There are some 400,000 distinct CDR3 sequences in the sample; 75% to 90% occur only once, and about 0.12% lies in the top ten. This sample is drawn from a study of CD8 T cells in Susac syndrome. The sequencing input was CD8+ T cells from PBMCs. This receptor was taken from a human donor with multiple sclerosis.

The CDR3 loop is CASSSLGRHSNQPQHF. The DNA for the CDR3 is TGTGCCAGCAGCTCCTTGGGGAGGCACAGCAATCAGCCCCAGCATTTT. The V gene is TRBV7-8, the J gene TRBJ1-5; D not resolved. The CDR3 is made up of 16 amino acids. V was pared by 4 bases and J by 1 base, with 14 bases between. Germline-derived CDR1 and CDR2 are SGHVS and FQNEAQ.